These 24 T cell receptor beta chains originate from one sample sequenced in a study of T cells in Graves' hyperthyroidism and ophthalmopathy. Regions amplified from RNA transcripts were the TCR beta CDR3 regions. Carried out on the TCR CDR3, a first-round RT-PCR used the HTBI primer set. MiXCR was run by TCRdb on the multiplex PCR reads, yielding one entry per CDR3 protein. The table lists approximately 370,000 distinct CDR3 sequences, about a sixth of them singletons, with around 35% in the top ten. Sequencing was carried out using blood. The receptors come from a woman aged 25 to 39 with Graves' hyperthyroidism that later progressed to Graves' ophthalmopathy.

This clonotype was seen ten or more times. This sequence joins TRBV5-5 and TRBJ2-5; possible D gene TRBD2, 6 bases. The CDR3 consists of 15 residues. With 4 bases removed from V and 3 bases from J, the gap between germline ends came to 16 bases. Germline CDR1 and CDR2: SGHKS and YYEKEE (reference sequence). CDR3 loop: CASSAPGLNEETQYF. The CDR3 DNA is TGTGCCAGCAGCGCTCCGGGACTCAACGAAGAGACCCAGTACTTC.

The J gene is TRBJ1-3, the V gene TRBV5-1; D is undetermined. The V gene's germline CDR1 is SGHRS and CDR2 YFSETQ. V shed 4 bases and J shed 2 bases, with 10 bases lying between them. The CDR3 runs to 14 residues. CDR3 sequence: CASSHDKPGNTIYF. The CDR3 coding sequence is TGCGCCAGCAGCCATGACAAACCTGGAAACACCATATATTTT.

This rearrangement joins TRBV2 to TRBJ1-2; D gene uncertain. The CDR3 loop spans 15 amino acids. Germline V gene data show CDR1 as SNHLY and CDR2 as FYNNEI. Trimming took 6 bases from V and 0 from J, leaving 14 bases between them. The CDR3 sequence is CASSPDSYSNYGYTF. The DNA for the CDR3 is TGTGCCAGCAGCCCGGACTCTTACTCTAACTATGGCTACACCTTC.

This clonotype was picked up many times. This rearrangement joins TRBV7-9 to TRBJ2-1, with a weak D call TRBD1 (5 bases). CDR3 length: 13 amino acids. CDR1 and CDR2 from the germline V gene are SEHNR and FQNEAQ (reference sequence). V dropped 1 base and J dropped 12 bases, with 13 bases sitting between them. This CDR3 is CASSLGQNNMQFF. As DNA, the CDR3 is TGTGCCAGCAGCTTAGGACAGAACAATATGCAGTTCTTC.

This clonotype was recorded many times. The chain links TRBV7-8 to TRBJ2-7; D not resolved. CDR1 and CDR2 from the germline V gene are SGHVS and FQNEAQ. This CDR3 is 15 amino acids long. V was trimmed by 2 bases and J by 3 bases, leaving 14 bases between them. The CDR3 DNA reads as TGTGCCAGCAGCTTAAGAGTGTCGGGCAGCTACGAGCAGTACTTC. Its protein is CASSLRVSGSYEQYF.

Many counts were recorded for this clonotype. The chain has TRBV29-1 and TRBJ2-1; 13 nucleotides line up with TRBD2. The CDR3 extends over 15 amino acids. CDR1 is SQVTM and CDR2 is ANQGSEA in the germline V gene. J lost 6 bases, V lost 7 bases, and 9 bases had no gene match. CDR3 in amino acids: CSDGLAGVQFNEQFF. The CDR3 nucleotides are TGCAGCGACGGACTAGCGGGAGTTCAGTTCAATGAGCAGTTCTTC.

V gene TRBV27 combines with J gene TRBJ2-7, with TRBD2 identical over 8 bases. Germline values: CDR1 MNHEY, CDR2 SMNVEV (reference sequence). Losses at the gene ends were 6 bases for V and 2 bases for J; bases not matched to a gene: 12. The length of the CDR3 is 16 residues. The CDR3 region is CASSPNLAGTAYEQYF. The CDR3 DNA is TGTGCCAGCAGCCCGAATTTAGCGGGAACAGCCTACGAGCAGTACTTC.

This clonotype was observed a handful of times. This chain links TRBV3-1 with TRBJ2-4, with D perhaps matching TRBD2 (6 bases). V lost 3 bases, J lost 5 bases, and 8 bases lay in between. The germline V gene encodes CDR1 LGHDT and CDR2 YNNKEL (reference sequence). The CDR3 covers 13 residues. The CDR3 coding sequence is TGTGCCAGCAGCCAGGGGGGAGAAAACATTCAGTACTTC. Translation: CASSQGGENIQYF.

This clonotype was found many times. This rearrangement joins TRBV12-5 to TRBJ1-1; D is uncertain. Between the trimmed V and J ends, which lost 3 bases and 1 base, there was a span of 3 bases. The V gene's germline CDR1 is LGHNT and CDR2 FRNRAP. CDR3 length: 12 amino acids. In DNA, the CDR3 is TGTGCTAGTGGTTTAGGGAACACTGAAGCTTTCTTT. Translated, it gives CASGLGNTEAFF.

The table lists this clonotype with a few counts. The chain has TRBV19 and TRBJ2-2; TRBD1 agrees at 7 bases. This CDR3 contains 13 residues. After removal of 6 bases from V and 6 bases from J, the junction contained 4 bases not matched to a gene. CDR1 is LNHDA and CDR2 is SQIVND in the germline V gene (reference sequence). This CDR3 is CASRATGAGELFF. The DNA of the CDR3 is TGTGCCAGTAGGGCCACAGGGGCCGGGGAGCTGTTTTTT.

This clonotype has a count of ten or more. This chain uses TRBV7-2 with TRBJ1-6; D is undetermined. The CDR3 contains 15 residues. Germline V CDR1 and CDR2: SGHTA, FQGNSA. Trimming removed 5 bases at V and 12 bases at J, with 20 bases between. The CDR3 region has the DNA TGTGCCAGCAGCCGACGATTGACGGACCGTGAACCCCTCCACTTT. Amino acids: CASSRRLTDREPLHF.

The CDR3 region has the DNA TGTGCCAGCAGATTGGGTGGGGTACGGAGCGGGGCCCAGTACTTC. Amino acids: CASRLGGVRSGAQYF. The chain couples TRBV2 to TRBJ2-5; 7 nucleotides align to TRBD2. The CDR3 runs to 15 residues. Per germline, CDR1 SNHLY and CDR2 FYNNEI. Germline trimming cut 6 bases from V and 9 bases from J; bases unmatched to any gene: 16.

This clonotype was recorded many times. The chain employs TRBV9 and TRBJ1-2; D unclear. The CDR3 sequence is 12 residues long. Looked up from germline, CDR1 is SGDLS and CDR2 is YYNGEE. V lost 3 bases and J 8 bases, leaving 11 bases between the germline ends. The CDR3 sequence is CASSGRRYGYTF. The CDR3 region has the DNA TGTGCCAGCAGCGGCCGACGCTACGGCTACACCTTC.

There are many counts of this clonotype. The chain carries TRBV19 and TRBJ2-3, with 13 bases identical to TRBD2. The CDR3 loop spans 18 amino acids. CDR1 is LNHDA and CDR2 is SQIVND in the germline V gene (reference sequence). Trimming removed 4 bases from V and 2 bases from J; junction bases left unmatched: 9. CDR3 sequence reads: CASSKFGTSGVFTDTQYF. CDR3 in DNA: TGTGCCAGTAGTAAATTTGGGACTAGCGGGGTTTTCACAGATACGCAGTATTTT.

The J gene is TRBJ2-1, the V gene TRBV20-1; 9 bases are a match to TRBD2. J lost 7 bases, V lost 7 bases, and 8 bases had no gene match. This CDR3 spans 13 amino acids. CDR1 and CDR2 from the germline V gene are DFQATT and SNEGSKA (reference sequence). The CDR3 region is CSGGRGLANEQFF. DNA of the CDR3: TGCAGTGGAGGCCGGGGACTAGCAAATGAGCAGTTCTTC.

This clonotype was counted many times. The CDR3 DNA follows: TGTGCCAGCAGCTTAGCTACCGGCGGCAATGAGCAGTTCTTC. This encodes CASSLATGGNEQFF. This chain links TRBV7-9 with TRBJ2-1; D gene unclear. V lost 0 bases, J lost 6 bases, and 9 bases lay in between. The CDR3 consists of 14 residues. The germline V gene encodes CDR1 SEHNR and CDR2 FQNEAQ (reference sequence). Variable domain in full (rest from reference TRBV7-9 and TRBJ2-1): DTGVSQNPRHKITKRGQNVTFRCDPISEHNRLYWYRQTLGQGPEFLTYFQNEAQLEKSRLLSDRFSAERPKGSFSTLEIQRTEQGDSAMYLCASSLATGGNEQFFGPGTRLTVL.

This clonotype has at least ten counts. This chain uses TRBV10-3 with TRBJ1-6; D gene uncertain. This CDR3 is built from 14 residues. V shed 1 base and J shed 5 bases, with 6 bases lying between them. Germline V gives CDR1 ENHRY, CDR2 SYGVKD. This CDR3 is CAISEWINNSPLHF. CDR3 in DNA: TGTGCCATCAGTGAGTGGATCAATAATTCACCCCTCCACTTT.

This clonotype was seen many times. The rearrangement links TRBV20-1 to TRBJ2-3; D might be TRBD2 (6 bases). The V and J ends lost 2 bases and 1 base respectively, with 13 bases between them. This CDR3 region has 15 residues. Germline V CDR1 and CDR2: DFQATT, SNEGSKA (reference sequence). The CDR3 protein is CSARIPWEGTDTQYF. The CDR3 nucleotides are TGCAGTGCTAGAATTCCGTGGGAGGGCACAGATACGCAGTATTTT.

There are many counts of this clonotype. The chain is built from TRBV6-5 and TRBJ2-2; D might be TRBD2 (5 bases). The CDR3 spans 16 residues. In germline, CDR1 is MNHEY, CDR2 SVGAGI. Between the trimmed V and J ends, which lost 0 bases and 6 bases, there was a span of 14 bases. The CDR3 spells CASSYSTRGLAGELFF. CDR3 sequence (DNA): TGTGCCAGCAGTTACTCGACTCGGGGTTTGGCCGGGGAGCTGTTTTTT.

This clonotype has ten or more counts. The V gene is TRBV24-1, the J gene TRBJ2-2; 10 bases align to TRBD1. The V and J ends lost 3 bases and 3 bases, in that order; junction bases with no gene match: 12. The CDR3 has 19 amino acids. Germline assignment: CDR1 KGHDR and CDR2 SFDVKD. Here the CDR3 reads CATSDRWTGGIRDTGELFF. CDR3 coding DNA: TGTGCCACCAGTGATCGCTGGACAGGGGGGATTAGGGACACCGGGGAGCTGTTTTTT.

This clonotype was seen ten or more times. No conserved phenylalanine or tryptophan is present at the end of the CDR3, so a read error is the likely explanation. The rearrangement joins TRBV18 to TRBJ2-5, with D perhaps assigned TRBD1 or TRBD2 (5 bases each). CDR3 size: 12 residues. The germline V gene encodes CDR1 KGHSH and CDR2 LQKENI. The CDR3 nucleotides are TGTGCCAGCTCTTGGGACCAAGGGACCCAGTACTCC. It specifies CASSWDQGTQYS.

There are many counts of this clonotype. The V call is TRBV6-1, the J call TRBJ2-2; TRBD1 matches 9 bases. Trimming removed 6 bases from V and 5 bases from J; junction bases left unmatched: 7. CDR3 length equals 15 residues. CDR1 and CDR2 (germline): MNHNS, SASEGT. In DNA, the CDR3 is TGTGCCAGCAGGCCCCAGGGACAGGGAACCGGGGAGCTGTTTTTT. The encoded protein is CASRPQGQGTGELFF.

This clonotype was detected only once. DNA for the CDR3: TGTGCCAGCAGCCCCCGACATTTTCCGTACTTC. Translation gives CASSPRHFPYF. The chain couples TRBV11-2 to TRBJ2-5; D unclear. The CDR3 runs 11 residues. Trimming removed 5 bases at V and 13 bases at J, with 14 bases between. Germline assignment: CDR1 SGHAT and CDR2 FQNNGV.

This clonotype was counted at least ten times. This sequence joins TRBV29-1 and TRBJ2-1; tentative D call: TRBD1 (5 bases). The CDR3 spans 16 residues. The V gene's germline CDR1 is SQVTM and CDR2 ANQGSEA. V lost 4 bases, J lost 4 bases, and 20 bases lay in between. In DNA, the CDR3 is TGCAGCGTTGTTAGTGGCAGGGCGTTTAGGTACAATGAGCAGTTCTTC. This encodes CSVVSGRAFRYNEQFF.